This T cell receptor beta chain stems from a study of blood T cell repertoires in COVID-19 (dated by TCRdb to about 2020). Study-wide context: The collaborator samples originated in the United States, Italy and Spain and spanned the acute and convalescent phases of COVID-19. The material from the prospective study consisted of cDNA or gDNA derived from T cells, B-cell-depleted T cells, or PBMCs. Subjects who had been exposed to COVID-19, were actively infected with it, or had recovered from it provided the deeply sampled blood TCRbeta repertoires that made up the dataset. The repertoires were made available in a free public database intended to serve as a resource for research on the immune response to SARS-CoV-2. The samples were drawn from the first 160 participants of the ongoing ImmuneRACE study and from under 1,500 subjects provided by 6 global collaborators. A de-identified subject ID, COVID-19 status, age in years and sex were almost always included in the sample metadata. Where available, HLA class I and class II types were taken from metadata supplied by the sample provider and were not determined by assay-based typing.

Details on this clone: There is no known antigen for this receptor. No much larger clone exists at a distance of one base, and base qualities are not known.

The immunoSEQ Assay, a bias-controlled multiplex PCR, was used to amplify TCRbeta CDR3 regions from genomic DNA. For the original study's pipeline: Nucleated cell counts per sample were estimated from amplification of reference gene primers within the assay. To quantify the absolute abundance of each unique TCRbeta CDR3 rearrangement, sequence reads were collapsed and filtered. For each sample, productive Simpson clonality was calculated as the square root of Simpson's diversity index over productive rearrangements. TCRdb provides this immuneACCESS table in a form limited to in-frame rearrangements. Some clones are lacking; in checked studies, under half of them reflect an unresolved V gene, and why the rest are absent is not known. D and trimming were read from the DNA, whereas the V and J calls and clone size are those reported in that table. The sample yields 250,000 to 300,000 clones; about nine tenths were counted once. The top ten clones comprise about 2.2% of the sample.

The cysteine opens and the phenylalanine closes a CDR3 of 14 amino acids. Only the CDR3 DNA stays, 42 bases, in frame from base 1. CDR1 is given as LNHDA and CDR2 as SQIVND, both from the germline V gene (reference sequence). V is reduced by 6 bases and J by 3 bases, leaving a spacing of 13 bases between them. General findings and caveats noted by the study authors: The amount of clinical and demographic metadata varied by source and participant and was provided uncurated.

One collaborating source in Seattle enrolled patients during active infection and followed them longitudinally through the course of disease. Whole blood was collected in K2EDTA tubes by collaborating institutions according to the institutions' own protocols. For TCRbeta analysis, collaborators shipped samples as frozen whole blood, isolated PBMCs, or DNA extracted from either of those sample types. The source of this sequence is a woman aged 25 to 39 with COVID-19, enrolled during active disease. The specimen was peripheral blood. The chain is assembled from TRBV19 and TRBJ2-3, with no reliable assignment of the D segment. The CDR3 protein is CASRSVIITDTQYF. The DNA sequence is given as TGTGCCAGTAGATCAGTCATCATAACAGATACGCAGTATTTT.